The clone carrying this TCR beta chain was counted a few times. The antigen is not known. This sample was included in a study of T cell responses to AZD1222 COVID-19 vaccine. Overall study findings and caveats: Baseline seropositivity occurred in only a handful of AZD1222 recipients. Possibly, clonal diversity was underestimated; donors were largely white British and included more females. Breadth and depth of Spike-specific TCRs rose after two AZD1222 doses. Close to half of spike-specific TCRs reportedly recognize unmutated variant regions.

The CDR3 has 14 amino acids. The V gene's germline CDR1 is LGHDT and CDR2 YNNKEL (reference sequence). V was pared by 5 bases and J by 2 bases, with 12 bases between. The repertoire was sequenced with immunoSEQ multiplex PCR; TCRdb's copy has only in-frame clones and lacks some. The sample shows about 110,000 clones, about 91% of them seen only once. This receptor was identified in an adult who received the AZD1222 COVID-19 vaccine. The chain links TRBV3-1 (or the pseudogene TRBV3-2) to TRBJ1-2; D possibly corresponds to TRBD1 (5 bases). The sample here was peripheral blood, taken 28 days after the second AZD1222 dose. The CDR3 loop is CASSWATVNYGYTF. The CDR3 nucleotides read TGTGCCAGCAGCTGGGCGACAGTAAACTATGGCTACACCTTC.